The entry below gives a single TCR beta chain sequence along with its context. Its antigen is currently unknown. The sample originates from a study of shared clonotypes between healthy human individuals. The length of the CDR3 is 13 residues. CDR1 is SSHAT, CDR2 FNYEAQ, per germline (reference sequence). The V and J ends lost 1 base and 10 bases, in that order; junction bases with no gene match: 3. Some clones are missing from TCRdb's copy, which holds only in-frame ones; the method was immunoSEQ multiplex PCR. The sample yields about 1 million clones, 75% to 85% seen once. Study-level points and caveats: The four-donor shared clonotypes exceeded non-shared clonotypes in generation probability, with non-shared ones scoring lower. Sequencing of the sorted subsets was shown by rarefaction to be incomplete despite large depth.

The receptor was derived from a man younger than 30 in good health. Some clones in this sample may be carry-over from other donors' samples. The genes are TRBV7-7 and TRBJ2-3, with 9 positions matching TRBD2. Sequenced material: memory CD4+ T cells from PBMCs. The sample's subset: CD45RA-negative fraction. CDR3 sequence reads: CASSLGGRAPQYF. DNA for the CDR3: TGTGCCAGCAGCTTAGGCGGGAGGGCCCCGCAGTATTTT.